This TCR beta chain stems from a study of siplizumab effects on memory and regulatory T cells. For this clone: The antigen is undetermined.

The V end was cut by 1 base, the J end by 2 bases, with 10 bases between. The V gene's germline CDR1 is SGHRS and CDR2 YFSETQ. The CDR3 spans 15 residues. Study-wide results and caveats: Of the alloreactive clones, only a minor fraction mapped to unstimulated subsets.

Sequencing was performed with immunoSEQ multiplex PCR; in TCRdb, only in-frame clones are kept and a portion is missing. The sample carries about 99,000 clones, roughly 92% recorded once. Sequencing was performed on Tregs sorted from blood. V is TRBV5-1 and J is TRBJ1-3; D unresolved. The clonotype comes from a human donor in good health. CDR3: CASSLRAATGNTIYF. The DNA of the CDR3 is TGCGCCAGCAGCTTGCGGGCAGCCACTGGAAACACCATATATTTT.